Below are 13 T cell receptor beta chains sequenced from a single sample in a study of CD8+ T cells in alopecia areata. Reverse transcription of extracted RNA yielded cDNA, which provided the sequencing template. Only in-frame clones appear in the TCRdb table, and some are missing; sequencing was by immunoSEQ multiplex PCR. Here the sample spans about 120,000 clones, 55% to 80% being singletons. Sequencing was carried out using CD4+ T cells sorted from blood. The receptors here all came from a human donor in good health.

The DNA of the CDR3 is TGTGCCAGCAGCCGGGGACAGTCGAACACCGGGGAGCTGTTTTTT. Its protein product is CASSRGQSNTGELFF. The chain has TRBV27 and TRBJ2-2, with 7 bases aligning to TRBD1. The J segment lost 0 bases and the V segment lost 6 bases, leaving 4 bases of the junction unmatched. The CDR3 covers 15 residues. CDR1 and CDR2 from the germline V gene are MNHEY and SMNVEV (reference sequence).

This clone was seen only a few times. V and J are TRBV5-6 and TRBJ1-2; 10 positions match TRBD1. The CDR3 contains 14 residues. V dropped 4 bases and J dropped 8; count of bases not matched to a gene: 8. CDR1 and CDR2 (germline): SGHDT, YYEEEE. CDR3 DNA sequence: TGTGCCAGCAGCCCTCGGGGACAGGGGATAGGCTACACCTTC. Translated, it gives CASSPRGQGIGYTF.

The V and J genes are TRBV6-5 and TRBJ2-1; TRBD2 agrees at 9 bases. J lost 8 bases, V lost 2 bases, and 4 bases had no gene match. This CDR3 comprises 14 residues. In germline, CDR1 is MNHEY, CDR2 SVGAGI. The CDR3 sequence is CASSYAGGEYEQFF. In DNA, the CDR3 is TGTGCCAGCAGTTACGCGGGAGGGGAGTATGAGCAGTTCTTC.

V and J are TRBV6-6 and TRBJ2-1; 8 positions agree with TRBD1. J lost 4 bases, V lost 7 bases, and 3 bases had no gene match. This CDR3 is 13 amino acids long. CDR1 MNHNY and CDR2 SVGAGI come from the germline V gene (reference sequence). The CDR3 nucleotides are TGTGCCAGCACCGACAGGGGTTACAATGAGCAGTTCTTC. Its translation: CASTDRGYNEQFF.

V gene TRBV18 combines with J gene TRBJ2-7, with D perhaps matching TRBD1 (6 bases). This CDR3 spans 13 amino acids. CDR1 and CDR2 from the germline V gene are KGHSH and LQKENI. Deletions cut 3 bases from V and 6 bases from J, with 12 bases between. The CDR3 is CASSPAGAGEQYF. CDR3 sequence (DNA): TGTGCCAGCTCACCGGCAGGGGCGGGCGAGCAGTACTTC.

This clone has just a few counts. The chain employs TRBV29-1 and TRBJ2-7, with TRBD1 as a possible D gene (6 bases). The V end was cut by 7 bases, the J end by 2 bases, with 15 bases between. Germline V CDR1 and CDR2: SQVTM, ANQGSEA. The CDR3 spans 13 residues. CDR3 region: CSAVDSSPYEQYF. For the CDR3, the DNA is TGCAGCGCCGTGGACAGTTCGCCCTACGAGCAGTACTTC.

This clone has just a few counts. The chain employs TRBV27 and TRBJ2-5, with D tentatively TRBD2 (6 bases). The length of the CDR3 is 14 residues. Trimming pared 6 bases from V and 5 bases from J, leaving 16 bases between. Looked up from germline, CDR1 is MNHEY and CDR2 is SMNVEV (reference sequence). DNA of the CDR3: TGTGCCAGCAGCTCTTCGGGACTCGGGGAGACCCAGTACTTC. This encodes CASSSSGLGETQYF.

This clone showed up just a few times. The V gene is TRBV6-5, the J gene TRBJ2-7; 9 nucleotides agree with TRBD2. The CDR3 totals 12 residues. V gave up 6 bases and J gave up 4 bases; unmatched junction bases: 1. In germline, CDR1 is MNHEY, CDR2 SVGAGI. CDR3 region: CASRTSGYEQYF. The CDR3 nucleotides read TGTGCCAGCAGAACTAGCGGGTACGAGCAGTACTTC.

V gene TRBV18 combines with J gene TRBJ2-1; weak D call: TRBD2 (5 bases). The germline V and J ends were trimmed by 5 bases and 1 base, with 15 bases remaining between them. The germline gives CDR1 KGHSH, CDR2 LQKENI. The CDR3 runs 16 residues. In nucleotides, the CDR3 is TGTGCCAGCTCAGGTCCCTCGAGCGGATCCTACAATGAGCAGTTCTTC. Residues: CASSGPSSGSYNEQFF. The complete variable domain, with remaining parts taken from reference TRBV18 and TRBJ2-1, reads NAGVMQNPRHLVRRRGQEARLRCSPMKGHSHVYWYRQLPEEGLKFMVYLQKENIIDESGMPKERFSAEFPKEGPSILRIQQVVRGDSAAYFCASSGPSSGSYNEQFFGPGTRLTVL.

V gene TRBV5-6 combines with J gene TRBJ2-2; D is unresolved. CDR3 length: 17 amino acids. The germline V and J ends were trimmed by 4 bases and 3 bases, with 19 bases remaining between them. The germline V gene encodes CDR1 SGHDT and CDR2 YYEEEE. The CDR3 coding sequence is TGTGCCAGCAGCGGATCTAAGATGAGTTGGCACACCGGGGAGCTGTTTTTT. It yields the protein CASSGSKMSWHTGELFF.

As concerns this clone: In the same sample, other DNA sequences code for this CDR3. The chain combines TRBV2 with TRBJ1-2; the match to TRBD1 covers 9 bases. This CDR3 comprises 11 residues. Germline CDR1 and CDR2: SNHLY and FYNNEI. Trimming removed 7 bases from V and 7 bases from J; junction bases left unmatched: 1. In DNA, the CDR3 is TGTGCCAGCAACAGGGGGCTTGGCTACACCTTC. This sequence encodes CASNRGLGYTF.

The sample holds a few counts of this clone. The V call is TRBV10-3, the J call TRBJ2-1, with D maybe TRBD1 (6 bases). There are 17 residues in the CDR3. From germline, CDR1 is ENHRY and CDR2 SYGVKD. Trimming pared 4 bases from V and 5 bases from J, leaving 21 bases between. The CDR3 bases are TGTGCCATCAGTGGGATCTTACAGGGCTTTGGGGACAATGAGCAGTTCTTC. Its protein product is CAISGILQGFGDNEQFF.

DNA for the CDR3: TGTGCCAGCACTGGACAGGGATACTATGGCTACACCTTC. Its translation: CASTGQGYYGYTF. V is TRBV25-1 and J is TRBJ1-2, with 8 bases lining up with TRBD1. From germline, CDR1 is MGHDK and CDR2 SYGVNS. The CDR3 totals 13 residues. After removal of 7 bases from V and 3 bases from J, the junction contained 4 bases not matched to a gene.